The TCR beta chain described here comes from a study of regulatory T cells in long-lasting Graves disease. Germline V gene data show CDR1 as MNHNS and CDR2 as SASEGT. With V trimmed by 2 bases and J by 3 bases, 13 bases remained unmatched. The CDR3 sequence is 19 residues long. Study-level points and caveats: It was in persistent disease that TRBV28, TRBJ1-2 and TRBJ2-5 were favored. Relative to new patients (around 1,000), persistent patients exhibited greater sharing of public clonotypes (around 3,000).

Arm-PCR of CDR3 regions with iRepertoire HTBI primers generated TCR beta libraries. MiXCR, applied by TCRdb to the multiplex PCR reads, yields one record per CDR3 protein. The sample has 200,000 to 250,000 distinct CDR3 sequences; about 19% are singletons. About this clonotype: Its antigen is as yet unknown.

Time point here: newly diagnosed GD, antithyroid drugs for less than 3 months. PBMC RNA served as the TCR library source. Patients all came to the study from an endocrinology department in Xi'an, China. The specimen comprised peripheral blood mononuclear cells (PBMCs), sampled at new diagnosis, from a patient treated with antithyroid drugs. This TCR came from a female donor with Graves disease. The rearrangement joins TRBV6-1 to TRBJ2-2; 9 positions match TRBD2. The CDR3 DNA follows: TGTGCCAGCAGTGAACGAGTAGCGGGGGAGGTAGTAGACACCGGGGAGCTGTTTTTT. It translates to CASSERVAGEVVDTGELFF.